These T cell receptor beta chains were read from a single sample in a study of shared clonotypes between healthy human individuals. Repertoires were generated with immunoSEQ multiplex PCR, while TCRdb's copy carries only in-frame clones and drops some. The table lists a few million clones, roughly 93% of them singletons. Sequencing was done on a sample of naive CD4+ T cells from PBMCs. The origin of the receptors is a man aged 18 to 29 in good health. Some clones in this sample may be carry-over from other donors' samples. CDR3s include the opening cysteine and the closing phenylalanine or tryptophan. The D gene is left open where the match is weak. The size of a clone is reported for some rows only, either as once, few or many, or as a class for expanded clones.

CDR3,DNA,V,size,length,J,D
CAIFLLVNTEAFF,TGTGCCATCTTCCTCTTGGTGAACACTGAAGCTTTCTTT,TRBV28,.,13,TRBJ1-1,.
CASSLAAPGGELFF,TGTGCCAGCAGCTTGGCGGCCCCGGGCGGGGAGCTGTTTTTT,TRBV5-6,.,14,TRBJ2-2,.
CASSGEQGLETQYF,TGTGCCAGCAGTGGGGAACAGGGACTTGAGACCCAGTACTTC,TRBV2,.,14,TRBJ2-5,.
CASSLARVAKNIQYF,TGTGCCAGCAGTTTAGCCAGGGTGGCCAAAAACATTCAGTACTTC,TRBV28,.,15,TRBJ2-4,.
CASSQLKERAGISYEQYF,TGTGCCAGCAGCCAACTAAAGGAGCGAGCGGGAATATCCTACGAGCAGTACTTC,TRBV14,.,18,TRBJ2-7,TRBD2
CASSEYGATTEAFF,TGTGCCAGCAGTGAGTACGGGGCGACCACTGAAGCTTTCTTT,TRBV2,.,14,TRBJ1-1,.
CASSLGLGDNTGELFF,TGTGCCAGCAGCTTGGGTCTGGGGGATAACACCGGGGAGCTGTTTTTT,TRBV7-9,.,16,TRBJ2-2,.
CSVPRLGGTDTQYF,TGCAGCGTACCCAGACTAGGAGGGACAGATACGCAGTATTTT,TRBV29-1,.,14,TRBJ2-3,.
CASSPVGDRGHGYTF,TGTGCCAGCAGCCCGGTGGGGGACAGGGGGCATGGCTACACCTTC,TRBV5-4,.,15,TRBJ1-2,TRBD1
CASSQSVLPPVLDSGANVLTF,TGCGCCAGCAGTCAATCCGTGCTCCCGCCGGTTTTGGACTCTGGGGCCAACGTCCTGACTTTC,TRBV23-1,.,21,TRBJ2-6,.
CASSAFGAGTTYNEQFF,TGTGCCAGCAGCGCCTTCGGGGCAGGGACCACCTACAATGAGCAGTTCTTC,TRBV5-6,.,17,TRBJ2-1,.
CSVVGLSSGINEQFF,TGCAGCGTTGTGGGGTTGTCTAGCGGGATTAATGAGCAGTTCTTC,TRBV29-1,.,15,TRBJ2-1,TRBD2
CASRLPQGGTGELFF,TGTGCCAGCAGACTTCCCCAGGGCGGTACCGGGGAGCTGTTTTTT,TRBV7-9,.,15,TRBJ2-2,.
CASSFFSGNTGELFF,TGCGCCAGCAGTTTTTTTAGCGGAAACACCGGGGAGCTGTTTTTT,TRBV5-1,.,15,TRBJ2-2,.
CSVGEFNTEAFF,TGCAGCGTTGGGGAGTTTAACACTGAAGCTTTCTTT,TRBV29-1,few,12,TRBJ1-1,.
CASSPPAVGSGNTIYF,TGTGCCAGCTCACCACCCGCCGTCGGCTCTGGAAACACCATATATTTT,TRBV18,.,16,TRBJ1-3,.
CASRLAGFSGELFF,TGTGCCAGTCGACTAGCGGGATTTTCCGGGGAGCTGTTTTTT,TRBV5-6,once,14,TRBJ2-2,TRBD2
CAISESSSTGELFF,TGTGCCATCAGTGAGTCTAGCTCCACCGGGGAGCTGTTTTTT,TRBV10-3,.,14,TRBJ2-2,.
CASSHRQGASTEAFF,TGTGCCAGCAGCCATCGACAGGGGGCGAGCACTGAAGCTTTCTTT,TRBV7-9,.,15,TRBJ1-1,TRBD1
CATSRAGAGQETQYF,TGTGCCACCAGCAGAGCTGGGGCCGGGCAAGAGACCCAGTACTTC,TRBV15,.,15,TRBJ2-5,.
CASYPGNSYNEQFF,TGTGCCAGTTACCCCGGGAACTCCTACAATGAGCAGTTCTTC,TRBV5-4,once,14,TRBJ2-1,.
CASSLMAGAPLEQYF,TGTGCCAGCAGTTTAATGGCGGGAGCTCCCCTCGAGCAGTACTTC,TRBV27,.,15,TRBJ2-7,TRBD2
CASSATPSGQAEAFF,TGTGCCAGCAGCGCCACCCCTTCAGGGCAGGCTGAAGCTTTCTTT,TRBV9,.,15,TRBJ1-1,.
CSAAAYGYTF,TGCAGTGCGGCGGCCTATGGCTACACCTTC,TRBV20-1,.,10,TRBJ1-2,.
CASSYSAGGGADTQYF,TGTGCCAGCAGTTACTCGGCAGGGGGCGGCGCAGATACGCAGTATTTT,TRBV6-6,.,16,TRBJ2-3,TRBD1
CSASRGDYGYTF,TGCAGCGCCAGTCGGGGGGACTATGGCTACACCTTC,TRBV29-1,few,12,TRBJ1-2,.
CASSADRVGQPQHF,TGTGCCAGCAGTGCGGACAGGGTCGGGCAGCCCCAGCATTTT,TRBV2,few,14,TRBJ1-5,TRBD1
CASRLAAIQETQYF,TGTGCCAGCAGACTAGCGGCAATCCAAGAGACCCAGTACTTC,TRBV6-1,.,14,TRBJ2-5,TRBD2
CSASEEETQYF,TGCAGTGCTAGTGAAGAAGAGACCCAGTACTTC,TRBV20-1,once,11,TRBJ2-5,.
CASRAPGQGANEQFF,TGTGCCAGCAGAGCACCGGGACAGGGGGCCAATGAGCAGTTCTTC,TRBV27,few,15,TRBJ2-1,TRBD1
CASSVAGGVNYEQYF,TGTGCCAGCAGCGTAGCGGGCGGGGTAAACTACGAGCAGTACTTC,TRBV9,.,15,TRBJ2-7,.
CATRTGNTEAFF,TGTGCCACCCGGACGGGGAACACTGAAGCTTTCTTT,TRBV6-1,few,12,TRBJ1-1,.
CATSRGQGVTEAFF,TGTGCCACCAGCAGAGGACAGGGGGTCACTGAAGCTTTCTTT,TRBV15,.,14,TRBJ1-1,TRBD1
CASRGHGLNTEAFF,TGTGCCAGCAGAGGTCACGGTCTGAACACTGAAGCTTTCTTT,TRBV2,.,14,TRBJ1-1,.
CASSPGTAHSGANVLTF,TGTGCCAGCAGCCCCGGGACAGCACACTCTGGGGCCAACGTCCTGACTTTC,TRBV11-3,.,17,TRBJ2-6,TRBD1
CASGRLADGTDTQYF,TGTGCCAGCGGACGACTAGCGGACGGCACAGATACGCAGTATTTT,TRBV7-6,.,15,TRBJ2-3,TRBD2
CASSWVGSGGYNEQFF,TGCGCCAGCAGCTGGGTTGGAAGCGGGGGTTACAATGAGCAGTTCTTC,TRBV5-1,once,16,TRBJ2-1,TRBD2
CASSLQGSPSTDTQYF,TGCGCCAGCAGCTTGCAAGGCTCCCCGAGCACAGATACGCAGTATTTT,TRBV5-1,.,16,TRBJ2-3,.
CASKGRREATNEKLFF,TGTGCCAGTAAGGGACGACGGGAAGCAACTAATGAAAAACTGTTTTTT,TRBV19,.,16,TRBJ1-4,.
CASSLTGPEEEQYF,TGTGCCAGCAGCTTGACAGGACCCGAGGAAGAGCAGTACTTC,TRBV5-4,.,14,TRBJ2-7,.
CASSQIPDSEQYF,TGTGCCAGCAGCCAAATCCCAGATTCCGAGCAGTACTTC,TRBV7-3,.,13,TRBJ2-7,.
CASSLDRSSYNSPLHF,TGTGCCAGCAGCTTGGACAGGAGCTCCTATAATTCACCCCTCCACTTT,TRBV5-6,.,16,TRBJ1-6,.
CASSQEGLAGGNEQFF,TGTGCCAGCAGCCAAGAGGGACTAGCGGGAGGCAATGAGCAGTTCTTC,TRBV4-2,.,16,TRBJ2-1,TRBD2
CASSFGRPSIYEQYF,TGCGCCAGCAGCTTCGGGAGGCCGAGTATCTACGAGCAGTACTTC,TRBV5-1,.,15,TRBJ2-7,TRBD2
CASSLAGSGTDTQYF,TGTGCCAGCAGCCTAGCGGGCTCCGGGACAGATACGCAGTATTTT,TRBV14,once,15,TRBJ2-3,TRBD2
CASSLGLAGGLDTQYF,TGCGCCAGCAGCTTGGGACTAGCGGGAGGGCTAGATACGCAGTATTTT,TRBV5-1,.,16,TRBJ2-3,TRBD2
CASTLGGGGTEAFF,TGTGCCAGCACCCTAGGCGGGGGGGGCACTGAAGCTTTCTTT,TRBV14,.,14,TRBJ1-1,.
CASSLRENYGYTF,TGTGCCAGCAGCTTACGGGAAAACTATGGCTACACCTTC,TRBV7-8,.,13,TRBJ1-2,.
CASRRLAGSYEQYF,TGTGCCAGCAGAAGACTAGCGGGATCGTACGAGCAGTACTTC,TRBV27,.,14,TRBJ2-7,TRBD2
CASSLRSYYQPQHF,TGTGCCAGCAGCCTGAGGTCTTATTATCAGCCCCAGCATTTT,TRBV6-5,.,14,TRBJ1-5,.
CASSRLETQYF,TGCGCCAGCAGCCGGCTCGAGACCCAGTACTTC,TRBV5-1,.,11,TRBJ2-5,.
CASSQVSLGTGPVYGYTF,TGTGCCAGCAGCCAAGTTTCATTAGGGACAGGCCCTGTCTATGGCTACACCTTC,TRBV4-2,.,18,TRBJ1-2,TRBD1